A single sample is the source of the 28 T cell receptor beta chains below, sequenced in a study of T cell clonotyping in hematopoietic cell transplantation. Profiling relied on immunoSEQ multiplex PCR, and the TCRdb table lists in-frame clones only, not all of them. This sample has 6,000 to 9,000 clones, with just under 90% found just once. The sequences come from PBMCs, collected 100 days after allogeneic stem cell transplant. These receptors all come from a male patient aged 45-59 years who had an allogeneic stem cell transplant from a related donor, so the T cells may come from the graft donor. Some clones in this sample may be carry-over from other donors' samples.

The chain couples TRBV19 to TRBJ1-3; no definite D call. The CDR3 length is 15 residues. V was clipped by 5 bases and J by 3 bases, with 14 bases between them. Per germline, CDR1 LNHDA and CDR2 SQIVND (reference sequence). The CDR3: CASSGSGSVGNTIYF. Here the CDR3 DNA reads TGTGCCAGTAGTGGATCGGGTTCGGTTGGAAACACCATATATTTT.

This clone showed up just once. The V and J genes are TRBV5-6 and TRBJ1-5; 7 bases are shared with TRBD1. The CDR3 spans 13 residues. CDR1 and CDR2 (germline): SGHDT, YYEEEE. The V segment lost 4 bases and the J segment 6 bases; nucleotides outside the gene matches: 4. This chain's CDR3 is CASSSYRGQPQHF. The DNA for the CDR3 is TGTGCCAGCAGCAGCTACAGGGGTCAGCCCCAGCATTTT.

This rearrangement joins TRBV30 to TRBJ1-1; D uncertain. Germline V gives CDR1 GTSNPN, CDR2 SVGIG (reference sequence). The CDR3 has 12 residues. V was trimmed by 0 bases and J by 8 bases, leaving 10 bases between them. CDR3: CAWSVVSAEAFF. The CDR3 region has the DNA TGTGCCTGGAGTGTTGTATCTGCCGAAGCTTTCTTT.

The CDR3 region is CASSDRGWHYGYTF. The CDR3 DNA reads as TGTGCCAGCAGTGACAGGGGTTGGCACTATGGCTACACCTTC. The genes are TRBV6-5 and TRBJ1-2, with TRBD1 identical over 8 bases. The CDR3 spans 14 residues. V trimming: 5 bases; J trimming: 3 bases; junction bases outside the gene matches: 5. Germline lookup yields CDR1 MNHEY and CDR2 SVGAGI.

This chain links TRBV19 with TRBJ1-6; D is possibly TRBD1 (6 bases). V was cut by 7 bases and J by 9 bases, with 16 bases left in between. The CDR3 has 14 residues. Germline-derived CDR1 and CDR2 are LNHDA and SQIVND (reference sequence). The CDR3 DNA sequence: TGTGCCAGTACCCCTGAGACAGGTTTTTCACCCCTCCACTTT. Encoded protein: CASTPETGFSPLHF.

The chain recombines TRBV7-9 with TRBJ2-7; D gene unclear. V dropped 5 bases and J dropped 3 bases, with 11 bases sitting between them. The CDR3 loop spans 13 amino acids. Germline V lookup: CDR1 SEHNR, CDR2 FQNEAQ (reference sequence). CDR3 loop: CASSTPTDYEQYF. The CDR3 DNA follows: TGTGCCAGCAGCACCCCTACAGACTACGAGCAGTACTTC.

The rearrangement links TRBV6-5 to TRBJ1-2; D is possibly TRBD1 (6 bases). The V end was cut by 7 bases, the J end by 4 bases, with 10 bases between. CDR1 is MNHEY and CDR2 is SVGAGI in the germline V gene. CDR3 length: 12 amino acids. For the CDR3, the DNA is TGTGCCAGCAAGACAGGTGGCTATGGCTACACCTTC. Its protein product is CASKTGGYGYTF.

Comment on this clone: This same CDR3 is encoded by further DNA sequences in the sample. The chain couples TRBV29-1 to TRBJ1-1, with D possibly matching TRBD1 (5 bases). The germline V gene encodes CDR1 SQVTM and CDR2 ANQGSEA. The CDR3 sequence is 15 residues long. V dropped 7 bases and J dropped 1 base, with 19 bases sitting between them. This chain's CDR3 is CSAEGREDGNTEAFF. The DNA for the CDR3 is TGCAGCGCCGAAGGCAGGGAAGATGGGAACACTGAAGCTTTCTTT.

V usage is TRBV30 and J usage is TRBJ2-3; D perhaps matches TRBD2 (6 bases). Per the germline V gene, CDR1 is GTSNPN and CDR2 is SVGIG (reference sequence). V lost 0 bases to trimming and J lost 6 bases, with 10 bases between them. This CDR3 region has 13 residues. CDR3 DNA: TGTGCCTGGAGTGTTGGAGGGGTTGATACGCAGTATTTT. Translating gives CAWSVGGVDTQYF.

The chain has TRBV6-5 and TRBJ1-2, with D tentatively TRBD1 (6 bases). This CDR3 contains 12 residues. Germline V gene lookup returns CDR1 MNHEY and CDR2 SVGAGI. Trimming took 2 bases from V and 10 from J, leaving 11 bases between them. CDR3 sequence: CASSYAGAVYTF. CDR3 sequence (DNA): TGTGCCAGCAGTTACGCAGGGGCGGTCTACACCTTC.

The V and J genes are TRBV4-1 and TRBJ1-2; D is ambiguous. Trimming stripped 0 bases from V and 5 bases from J, with 10 bases between. Germline V gene lookup returns CDR1 MGHRA and CDR2 YSYEKL. The CDR3 totals 14 residues. The CDR3 sequence: CASSQDRAWYGYTF. In nucleotides, the CDR3 is TGCGCCAGCAGCCAAGATCGCGCGTGGTATGGCTACACCTTC.

The chain joins TRBV14 to TRBJ2-5; D not resolved. Germline lookup yields CDR1 SGHDN and CDR2 FVKESK. The CDR3 has 13 amino acids. V shed 1 base and J shed 6 bases, with 9 bases lying between them. The CDR3 loop is CASSQAPTKTQYF. DNA for the CDR3: TGTGCCAGCAGCCAAGCCCCGACGAAGACCCAGTACTTC.

The chain's CDR3 is CASSLYGTNSPLHF. CDR3 DNA sequence: TGTGCCAGCAGTTTATACGGGACAAATTCACCCCTCCACTTT. J is TRBJ1-6 and V is TRBV27, with a tentative D call TRBD1 (6 bases). This CDR3 comprises 14 residues. Germline CDR1 MNHEY, CDR2 SMNVEV (reference sequence). The V gene lost 1 base and the J gene lost 7 bases, with 8 bases spanning the gap.

The V and J genes are TRBV7-2 and TRBJ1-4, with D unresolved. Germline-derived CDR1 and CDR2 are SGHTA and FQGNSA. This CDR3 comprises 16 residues. Deletions cut 2 bases from V and 5 bases from J, with 15 bases between. The DNA of the CDR3 is TGTGCCAGCAGCTTATTCCGGTCCGGAGGAAATGAAAAACTGTTTTTT. This sequence encodes CASSLFRSGGNEKLFF.

The chain employs TRBV7-2 and TRBJ1-1; no clear D. V shed 4 bases and J shed 2 bases, with 11 bases lying between them. This CDR3 contains 14 residues. Germline V gene data show CDR1 as SGHTA and CDR2 as FQGNSA. CDR3 DNA sequence: TGTGCCAGCAGCTCATCTACAGTAAACACTGAAGCTTTCTTT. This translates into CASSSSTVNTEAFF.

The chain recombines TRBV30 with TRBJ2-2; D is unresolved. The length of the CDR3 is 12 residues. Germline lookup yields CDR1 GTSNPN and CDR2 SVGIG (reference sequence). V lost 1 base and J 8 bases, leaving 8 bases between the germline ends. The CDR3: CAWSGSEGELFF. The CDR3 nucleotides are TGTGCCTGGAGTGGGTCAGAAGGGGAGCTGTTTTTT.

This chain uses TRBV19 with TRBJ2-7, with D perhaps matching TRBD1 (6 bases). The CDR3 is 13 residues long. Trimming took 3 bases from V and 6 from J, leaving 12 bases between them. Germline V gives CDR1 LNHDA, CDR2 SQIVND (reference sequence). CDR3 bases: TGTGCCAGTAGTATCGAAGGGGGTGGCGAGCAGTACTTC. Translated, it gives CASSIEGGGEQYF.

The rearrangement uses TRBV6-5 and TRBJ1-2; D unclear. This CDR3 has 11 amino acids. From germline, CDR1 is MNHEY and CDR2 SVGAGI. Trimming stripped 6 bases from V and 6 bases from J, with 8 bases between. For the CDR3, the DNA is TGTGCCAGCAGGGCTTACGATGGCTACACCTTC. Protein product: CASRAYDGYTF.

This clone was picked up one time. Other DNA variants within this sample encode the same CDR3. The chain uses TRBV29-1 and TRBJ2-7, with D possibly TRBD1 on 6 matching bases. The ends were cut back, 7 bases at V and 4 bases at J, with 14 bases in the middle. This CDR3 contains 12 residues. CDR1 is SQVTM and CDR2 is ANQGSEA in the germline V gene. CDR3 in amino acids: CSARGDNYEQYF. CDR3 coding DNA: TGCAGCGCCAGGGGTGACAATTACGAGCAGTACTTC.

V is TRBV4-1 and J is TRBJ2-7; D might be TRBD2 (6 bases). The CDR3 is made up of 16 amino acids. V was pared by 0 bases and J by 3 bases, with 15 bases between. The germline CDR1 and CDR2 sequences are MGHRA and YSYEKL. The CDR3 DNA follows: TGCGCCAGCAGCCAAGATCTGCGGGACCCGAACTACGAGCAGTACTTC. Translation: CASSQDLRDPNYEQYF.

CDR3 in amino acids: CASSAAGNSPLHF. Written as DNA, the CDR3 is TGTGCCAGCAGTGCGGCAGGGAATTCACCCCTCCACTTT. This chain joins TRBV25-1 and TRBJ1-6; the D gene is possibly TRBD1 (5 bases). The V gene lost 4 bases and the J gene lost 7 bases, with 8 bases spanning the gap. The CDR3 is 13 residues long. CDR1 and CDR2 (germline): MGHDK, SYGVNS.

This chain connects TRBV5-4 to TRBJ2-2, with 10 nucleotides matching TRBD2. V was pared by 0 bases and J by 3 bases, with 5 bases of the junction left unmatched. Germline CDR1 SGHNT, CDR2 YYREEE (reference sequence). This CDR3 comprises 17 residues. The CDR3 nucleotides are TGTGCCAGCAGCTTGGCTAGCGGGAGAGACCACACCGGGGAGCTGTTTTTT. It is translated as CASSLASGRDHTGELFF. The whole variable domain, filled in from reference TRBV5-4 and TRBJ2-2, reads ETGVTQSPTHLIKTRGQQVTLRCSSQSGHNTVSWYQQALGQGPQFIFQYYREEENGRGNFPPRFSGLQFPNYSSELNVNALELDDSALYLCASSLASGRDHTGELFFGEGSRLTVL.

The chain uses TRBV6-1 and TRBJ2-7, with 11 bases matching TRBD1. The V segment lost 6 bases and the J segment 5 bases; nucleotides outside the gene matches: 9. The CDR3 extends over 15 amino acids. Germline V gene data show CDR1 as MNHNS and CDR2 as SASEGT. The CDR3 is CASRMGQGVVDEQYF. In DNA form, the CDR3 reads TGTGCCAGCAGGATGGGACAGGGGGTGGTCGACGAGCAGTACTTC.

The chain's CDR3 is CASSLSSSGRTEAFF. The DNA for the CDR3 is TGTGCCAGCAGTTTATCGAGCTCCGGGAGGACTGAAGCTTTCTTT. The chain combines TRBV27 with TRBJ1-1; D uncertain. From germline, CDR1 is MNHEY and CDR2 SMNVEV (reference sequence). The CDR3 sequence is 15 residues long. With 0 bases removed from V and 5 bases from J, the gap between germline ends came to 13 bases.

J is TRBJ1-6 and V is TRBV4-1; D unclear. CDR3 size: 12 residues. V was shortened by 4 bases and J by 9 bases, with 7 bases between the two germline ends. Germline V gene lookup returns CDR1 MGHRA and CDR2 YSYEKL. The CDR3 sequence is CASSPDGSPLHF. The CDR3, as DNA: TGCGCCAGCAGCCCTGATGGTTCACCCCTCCACTTT.

The rearrangement joins TRBV7-6 to TRBJ2-5; 11 bases map to TRBD1. Germline values: CDR1 SGHVS, CDR2 FNYEAQ. The CDR3 loop spans 15 amino acids. The V segment lost 5 bases and the J segment 3 bases; nucleotides outside the gene matches: 5. The CDR3 protein is CASSGRDRGKETQYF. CDR3 coding DNA: TGTGCCAGCAGCGGCCGGGACAGGGGGAAAGAGACCCAGTACTTC.

The V call is TRBV28, the J call TRBJ1-5; TRBD1 might be the D (6 bases). In germline, CDR1 is MDHEN, CDR2 SYDVKM. The V end lost 5 bases, the J end lost 0 bases, and 17 bases lay between the germline ends. The CDR3 contains 17 residues. The CDR3 nucleotides are TGTGCCAGCAGTCCTAGGACAGTAGGATATAGCAATCAGCCCCAGCATTTT. It translates to CASSPRTVGYSNQPQHF. Drawing the rest from reference TRBV28 and TRBJ1-5, the complete variable domain is DVKVTQSSRYLVKRTGEKVFLECVQDMDHENMFWYRQDPGLGLRLIYFSYDVKMKEKGDIPEGYSVSREKKERFSLILESASTNQTSMYLCASSPRTVGYSNQPQHFGDGTRLSIL.

This chain uses TRBV14 with TRBJ1-4, with D tentatively TRBD1 (5 bases). CDR3 size: 14 residues. V was shortened by 7 bases and J by 8 bases, with 17 bases between the two germline ends. The germline gives CDR1 SGHDN, CDR2 FVKESK. The CDR3 here is CASNQRGEAEKLFF. The CDR3 coding sequence is TGTGCCAGCAACCAGAGAGGGGAAGCGGAAAAACTGTTTTTT.